This entry is about one TCR beta chain. The antigen is not known. The sort gate was single viable CD3+CD4+CD8-CD45RO+ cells for memory CD4+ T cells. CD4+ T cells were isolated by positive magnetic selection. The data were taken from a study of memory CD4+ T cells and cytomegalovirus serostatus. Across the whole study: Of the healthy Belgian adults, 9 or 10 were CMV seropositive and approximately 24 seronegative.

Per the germline V gene, CDR1 is ENHRY and CDR2 is SYGVKD. The CDR3 sequence is 13 residues long. Trimming stripped 6 bases from V and 3 bases from J, with 11 bases between. Libraries were prepared by immunoSEQ multiplex PCR; TCRdb keeps only in-frame clonotypes and omits some of them. Of about 47,000 clones listed, around four fifths are singletons. Study results and caveats: Suggested: most of the CMV-linked TCR signature lies in CD4+ memory cells.

The chain uses TRBV10-3 and TRBJ1-1; D is unclear. Sample: memory CD4+ T cells from blood. The receptor was isolated from an adult in good health and CMV-seropositive. The chain's CDR3 is CAISRSGDTEAFF. The CDR3 region has the DNA TGTGCCATCAGCCGATCCGGAGACACTGAAGCTTTCTTT.